The 17 T cell receptor beta chains below come from one sample, sequenced in a study of preoperative IRX-2 immunotherapy in early breast cancer (dated by TCRdb to between 2018 and 2021). Taken with the paper, the label for treatment or condition translates to: preoperative locoregional IRX-2 cytokine immunotherapy. Libraries were constructed by the immunoSEQ multiplex PCR assay. TCRdb stores this immuneACCESS table with in-frame sequences only. Part of the clones is absent; in the studies checked, under half of the shortfall reflects unresolved V genes, and no reason is known for the rest. For this sample there are 30,000 to 45,000 clones; around four fifths appear just once. The biggest ten clones account for around 1.5% of the sample. Specimen: lymph node tissue, collected after IRX-2 immunotherapy. The receptors derive from a human donor with breast cancer.

The chain is built from TRBV18 and TRBJ1-6, with TRBD1 matching 8 bases. Germline V lookup: CDR1 KGHSH, CDR2 LQKENI. The CDR3 is 17 residues long. The V gene end was trimmed by 8 bases and the J gene end by 8 bases; junction bases not matched to a gene: 17. In DNA, the CDR3 is TGTGCCAGCACCCGGGACAGGTCCTATAGTAGGGATTCACCCCTCCACTTT. Translated, it gives CASTRDRSYSRDSPLHF.

The J gene is TRBJ1-3, the V gene TRBV4-1; D not resolved. Germline V gene data show CDR1 as MGHRA and CDR2 as YSYEKL. The CDR3 loop spans 17 amino acids. Trimming removed 3 bases at V and 0 bases at J, with 15 bases between. CDR3 residues: CASSHSTRRSSGNTIYF. In DNA form, the CDR3 reads TGCGCCAGCAGCCATTCGACGCGTCGGAGCTCTGGAAACACCATATATTTT.

The rearrangement uses TRBV6-8 and TRBJ1-1, with a weak D call TRBD1 (5 bases). The germline gives CDR1 MNHGY, CDR2 SAAAGT. The germline V and J ends were trimmed by 6 bases and 1 base, with 9 bases remaining between them. The CDR3 is 13 amino acids. The CDR3 nucleotides are TGTGCCAGCAGCGACGGGGGGAACACTGAAGCTTTCTTT. Protein product: CASSDGGNTEAFF.

This clone has only a few counts. The chain joins TRBV29-1 to TRBJ2-1; TRBD2 matches at 8 bases. CDR3 length: 16 amino acids. V was clipped by 3 bases and J by 5 bases; unmatched bases: 12. Looked up from germline, CDR1 is SQVTM and CDR2 is ANQGSEA. Here the CDR3 reads CSVDSGKRGLHNEQFF. The CDR3 DNA reads as TGCAGCGTTGACTCTGGAAAGCGGGGGCTGCACAATGAGCAGTTCTTC.

The chain has TRBV19 and TRBJ1-5; D is perhaps TRBD1 (6 bases). The V and J ends lost 6 bases and 3 bases respectively, with 12 bases between them. Germline assignment: CDR1 LNHDA and CDR2 SQIVND (reference sequence). This CDR3 is built from 14 residues. Here the CDR3 reads CASRITGSNQPQHF. The CDR3 DNA sequence: TGTGCCAGTAGAATAACAGGGTCCAATCAGCCCCAGCATTTT.

This rearrangement joins TRBV5-1 to TRBJ1-4; D possibly corresponds to TRBD1 (5 bases). The V gene's germline CDR1 is SGHRS and CDR2 YFSETQ. The CDR3 extends over 14 amino acids. With 1 base removed from V and 7 bases from J, the gap between germline ends came to 11 bases. The CDR3 here is CASSLSPQGEKLFF. The CDR3 nucleotides are TGCGCCAGCAGCTTGTCCCCCCAGGGTGAAAAACTGTTTTTT.

The CDR3 is CASSVEQSYGYTF. DNA for the CDR3: TGTGCCAGCAGTGTAGAACAGAGCTATGGCTACACCTTC. This sequence joins TRBV6-8 and TRBJ1-2; D call uncertain. The V gene's germline CDR1 is MNHGY and CDR2 SAAAGT. V was pared by 5 bases and J by 4 bases, with 11 bases between. CDR3 length: 13 residues.

The sample holds one count of this clone. This chain links TRBV6-8 with TRBJ1-2, with TRBD1 identical over 9 bases. Germline lookup yields CDR1 MNHGY and CDR2 SAAAGT. The trim removed 5 bases at V and 3 bases at J, leaving 1 base unmatched. CDR3 length: 13 residues. The CDR3 coding sequence is TGTGCCAGCAGTCGGGACAGGGACTATGGCTACACCTTC. It yields the protein CASSRDRDYGYTF.

This clone was found once. The chain links TRBV6-8 to TRBJ2-3, with D perhaps matching TRBD1 (6 bases). CDR1 is MNHGY and CDR2 is SAAAGT in the germline V gene. The CDR3 loop spans 16 amino acids. Trimming pared 6 bases from V and 3 bases from J, leaving 19 bases between. The DNA of the CDR3 is TGTGCCAGCAGCCCAGCCCAGGGGCCGACAACAGATACGCAGTATTTT. This gives the protein CASSPAQGPTTDTQYF.

The CDR3 here is CASNLQGAVEKLFF. As DNA, the CDR3 is TGTGCCAGCAATTTACAGGGGGCGGTAGAAAAACTGTTTTTT. The chain recombines TRBV2 with TRBJ1-4; TRBD1 aligns across 9 bases. With V trimmed by 7 bases and J by 8 bases, 8 bases remained unmatched. The length of the CDR3 is 14 residues. The V gene's germline CDR1 is SNHLY and CDR2 FYNNEI.

This chain links TRBV5-1 with TRBJ1-1; D unresolved. The CDR3 loop spans 17 amino acids. Germline V gene sequence: CDR1 SGHRS, CDR2 YFSETQ. With 3 bases removed from V and 0 bases from J, the gap between germline ends came to 18 bases. CDR3 sequence reads: CASSSLPAGGMNTEAFF. The CDR3 bases are TGCGCCAGCAGCTCCCTCCCCGCTGGAGGGATGAACACTGAAGCTTTCTTT.

The rearrangement joins TRBV7-5 to TRBJ2-3. TRBV7-5 counts as a pseudogene. The CDR3 runs to 17 residues. The CDR3 here is CASSQSVTGASTDTQYF. The CDR3 nucleotides read TGTGCCAGCAGCCAAAGTGTAACCGGGGCTAGCACAGATACGCAGTATTTT.

The chain joins TRBV6-8 to TRBJ2-1; no clear D. Germline V lookup: CDR1 MNHGY, CDR2 SAAAGT. The CDR3 has 13 amino acids. V lost 1 base, J lost 7 bases, and 8 bases lay in between. CDR3 sequence: CASSYLRENEQFF. As DNA, the CDR3 is TGTGCCAGCAGTTACTTAAGGGAAAATGAGCAGTTCTTC.

V is TRBV29-1 and J is TRBJ1-1, with TRBD1 matching 8 bases. V dropped 1 base and J dropped 2; count of bases not matched to a gene: 12. Germline V gene sequence: CDR1 SQVTM, CDR2 ANQGSEA. This CDR3 contains 17 residues. The CDR3 DNA follows: TGCAGCGTTGAAGCCCTCACTATGACAGGGGCCAACACTGAAGCTTTCTTT. It is translated as CSVEALTMTGANTEAFF.

The gene calls are TRBV19 and TRBJ1-1, with D uncertain. This CDR3 spans 14 amino acids. In germline, CDR1 is LNHDA, CDR2 SQIVND (reference sequence). V was clipped by 5 bases and J by 0 bases, with 10 bases between them. CDR3 nucleotide sequence: TGTGCCAGTAGTGTCGGACTGGTGAACACTGAAGCTTTCTTT. Amino acids: CASSVGLVNTEAFF.

V gene TRBV1 combines with J gene TRBJ2-7; no DNA check was done on the table's D call, TRBD2. TRBV1 is a listed pseudogene. This CDR3 is 15 amino acids long. In nucleotides, the CDR3 is TGCGCCAGCAGCCAAGAATTTAGTATTTTTTACGAGCAGTACTTC. It yields the protein CASSQEFSIFYEQYF.

This clone turned up a few times. The chain has TRBV28 and TRBJ2-1, with no clear D. The CDR3 length is 12 residues. The V end lost 6 bases, the J end lost 15 bases, and 18 bases lay between the germline ends. The germline CDR1 and CDR2 sequences are MDHEN and SYDVKM. CDR3 coding DNA: TGTGCCAGCAGGTCCGGGTCCCTATATCCGTTCTTC. As protein: CASRSGSLYPFF.